This T cell receptor beta chain was obtained from a study of vaccination and CD4 T cells after COVID-19 (dated 2022 in TCRdb). Notes on the research overall: Convalescent patients had a positive SARS-CoV-2 result on nasal swab PCR, and of these patients, nine had mild disease and one had severe disease. In around 9 COVID-19 convalescent patients and several infection-naive healthy vaccine recipients, researchers compared the spike-specific CD4+ TCR repertoire from before mRNA vaccination with the repertoire from after. Post-COVID blood samples were collected from convalescent patients a median of roughly 100 days after diagnosis, with a range of about 35 to 180 days. In the convalescent cohort there were six males and four females, among whom were two Hispanic individuals, seven Caucasians, two Asians and one multiracial person. Post-vaccine blood samples were obtained a median of approximately 70 days after the second vaccine dose, with a range of about 12 to 241 days. Culture stimuli were overlapping spike peptide pools from SARS-CoV-2 and from the common cold coronaviruses HCoV-NL63, HCoV-OC43 and HCoV-229E. Two doses of either the Pfizer-BioNTech BNT162b2 vaccine (n=8) or the Moderna mRNA-1273 vaccine (n=2) were administered to participants. As controls, cultures received a CEFX viral epitope pool (the positive control), an HIV-1 Nef peptide pool (the negative control), or no peptide at all.

The treatment or condition label corresponds to: approximately nine-day PBMC culture with coronavirus spike peptide pools or control peptides (ViraFEST assay). The study used the ViraFEST assay, which expanded antigen-specific T cells with peptide pools and then identified expanded clonotypes by TCR sequencing. The convalescent patients' positive SARS-CoV-2 PCR tests were from March to December 2020, which was before the Alpha, Beta and Delta variants emerged in the United States. PBMCs were cultured at fewer than 2.5 million per well in IMDM supplemented with roughly 5% human AB serum and 10 IU/ml IL-2, with about 11 ug/ml peptide pools added. On days 3 and 7, half of the culture medium was replaced with fresh IL-2-containing medium. Once the cells had been in culture for about 10 days, the EasySep CD4+ T cell isolation kit was used to isolate CD4+ T cells by negative selection. Ficoll-Paque Plus gradient centrifugation was used to isolate PBMCs from whole blood, and the isolated PBMCs were then either used fresh or cryopreserved at -140C. Culture conditions were generally each tested in triplicate wells.

The germline V gene gives CDR1 as MDHEN and CDR2 as SYDVKM. For this chain, trimming is 3 bases at the V end and 5 bases at the J end, and the number of junction bases without a gene match is 13. From the cysteine up to the phenylalanine, the CDR3 has a length of 17 residues. The CDR3 DNA has 51 bases and is translated from base 1. Results and caveats for the whole study, not just this receptor: Of the vaccine-specific clones in convalescent patients, 304 of 307, or nearly all, reacted only to SARS-CoV-2 spike and did not cross-react with common cold coronaviruses. Among the post-vaccine SARS-CoV-2-reactive clones in convalescent patients, a median roughly 85% showed up only after vaccination, which suggests vaccine-specific priming. Relatively few convalescent patients were included in the study, and early timepoints after natural infection were not analyzed. An increase in the median number of SARS-CoV-2-reactive clonotypes from some 20 after infection to a few dozen after vaccination was observed, but the change was not found to be significant.

Comments on this clonotype: Its cognate antigen has yet to be identified. No qualities accompany the bases; no much larger clone lies one base away.

Libraries were prepared through PCR. At the Johns Hopkins FTIC core, DNA from the cultured CD4+ T cells underwent TCR sequencing with the Oncomine TCR Beta short-read assay. The QIAamp micro DNA kit was used to extract genomic DNA from the cultured CD4+ T cells. Oncomine TCR Beta libraries from cultured CD4+ T cells were pooled with unique dual indexes and sequenced on an Illumina iSeq 100. The authors' analysis ran thus. Non-productive sequences were removed, and CDR3s not starting with C, not ending with F or W, or shorter than 7 amino acids were discarded. The MANAFEST web application was used to identify antigen-specific clonotypes by comparing peptide-stimulated wells against reference wells and other culture wells. For a clone to be called positive, the clone needed an FDR below 0.05, an odds ratio above 5, and a productive frequency above 0.1% in at least two of three replicate wells. A clonotype was classed as cross-reactive if the clonotype showed significant expansion both in SARS-CoV-2 spike wells and in at least one common cold coronavirus spike condition. Levenshtein distances (stringdist) and unrooted phylogenetic trees (ape) in R version 3.6.1 were used to assess CDR3 homology. TCRdb passed the public sequencing reads through fastp at Q25 and MiXCR, retaining productive beta sequences. Each CDR3 protein appears once, grouped with its most common genes and DNA. The V and J calls reflect TCRdb's pipeline rather than the authors' work. Counted in this sample were 17,000 or so distinct CDR3 sequences; 59% of them appeared once. The ten largest clones take up 4% to 6.5% of the sample.

The source of this sequence is a human donor who had recovered from COVID-19. The rearranged segments are TRBV28 and TRBJ2-1, and 7 junction bases match TRBD1. This specimen consisted of CD4+ T cells from blood, cultured in vitro, obtained after SARS-CoV-2 vaccination. The nucleotide sequence reads as follows: TGTGCCAGCAGTTTGGAGGTACGACAGGGAATTAACAATGAGCAGTTCTTC. This sequence encodes CASSLEVRQGINNEQFF.